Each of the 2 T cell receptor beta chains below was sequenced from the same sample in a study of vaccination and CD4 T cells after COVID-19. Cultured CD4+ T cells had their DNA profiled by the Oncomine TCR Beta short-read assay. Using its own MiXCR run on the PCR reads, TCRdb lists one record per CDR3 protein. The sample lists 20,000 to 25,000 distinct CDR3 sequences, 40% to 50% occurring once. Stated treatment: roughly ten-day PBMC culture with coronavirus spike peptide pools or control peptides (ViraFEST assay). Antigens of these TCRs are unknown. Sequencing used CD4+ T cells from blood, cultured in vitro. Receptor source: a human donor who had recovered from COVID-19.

Written as DNA, the CDR3 is TGTGCCAGCAGTGTCGTAGCGGGGGATCGAGATACGCAGTATTTT. Residues: CASSVVAGDRDTQYF. The chain links TRBV6-1 to TRBJ2-3; TRBD2 matches 9 bases. Per the germline V gene, CDR1 is MNHNS and CDR2 is SASEGT. The ends lost 4 bases at V and 5 bases at J; junction bases unmatched: 7. The CDR3 totals 15 residues.

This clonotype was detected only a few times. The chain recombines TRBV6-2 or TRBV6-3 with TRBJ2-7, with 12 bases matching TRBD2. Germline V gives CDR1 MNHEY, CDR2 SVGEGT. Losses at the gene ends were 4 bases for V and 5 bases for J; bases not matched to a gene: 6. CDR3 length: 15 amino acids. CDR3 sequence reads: CASSSSGRGVDEQYF. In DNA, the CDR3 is TGTGCCAGCAGTTCTAGCGGGAGGGGGGTCGACGAGCAGTACTTC.